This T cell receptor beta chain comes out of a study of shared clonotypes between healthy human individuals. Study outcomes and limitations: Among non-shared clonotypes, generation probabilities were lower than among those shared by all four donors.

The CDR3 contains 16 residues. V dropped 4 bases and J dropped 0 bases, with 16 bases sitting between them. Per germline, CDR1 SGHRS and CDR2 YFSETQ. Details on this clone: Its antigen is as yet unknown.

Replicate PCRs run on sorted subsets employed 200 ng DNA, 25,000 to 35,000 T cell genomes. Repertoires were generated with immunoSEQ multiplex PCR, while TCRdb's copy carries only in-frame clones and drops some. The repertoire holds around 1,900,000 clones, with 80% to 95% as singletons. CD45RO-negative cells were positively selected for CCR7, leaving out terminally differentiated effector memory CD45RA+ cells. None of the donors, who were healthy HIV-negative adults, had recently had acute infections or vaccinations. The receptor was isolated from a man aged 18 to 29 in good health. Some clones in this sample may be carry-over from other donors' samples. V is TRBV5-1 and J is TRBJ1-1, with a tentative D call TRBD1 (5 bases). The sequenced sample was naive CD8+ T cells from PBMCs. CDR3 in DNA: TGCGCCAGCAGCCCATGGGGGGAGACTTTGAACACTGAAGCTTTCTTT. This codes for CASSPWGETLNTEAFF.